The source of this TCR beta chain is a study of CD8 T cells in Susac syndrome. The multiple sclerosis controls were treatment-naive patients with relapsing-remitting disease that was stable or active. Through negative isolation, CD4+ and CD8+ T cells were obtained, while TEMRA cells were enriched using FACS. General observations from the study: It was acknowledged in the study that the number of individuals who were included in its TCR sequencing and HLA analysis was relatively small.

Concerning this clonotype itself: Its antigen remains unidentified.

RNA amounts of about 0.5 to 1 ug underwent reverse transcription with random hexamers. The method of amplification for TCR beta CDR3 was immunoSEQ multiplex PCR, covering 54 Vbeta and 13 Jbeta. TCRdb re-called the immunoSEQ multiplex PCR reads through MiXCR, storing one row per CDR3 protein. The table has a few hundred thousand distinct CDR3 sequences, around 95% seen once. CDR1 SGHTA and CDR2 FQGNSA come from the germline V gene. The CDR3 loop spans 13 amino acids. With 1 base removed from V and 5 bases from J, the gap between germline ends came to 8 bases. The rearrangement joins TRBV7-2 to TRBJ1-1; no clear D gene. The sequence was obtained from a human donor with multiple sclerosis. Sequenced material: CD4+ T cells from PBMCs. The CDR3 DNA follows: TGTGCCAGCAGCTTAGGGCTAAGAACTGAAGCTTTCTTT. Protein product: CASSLGLRTEAFF.